The 4 T cell receptor beta chains listed next were all sequenced from one sample in a study of blood T cell repertoires in COVID-19. TCRdb's table, derived via immunoSEQ multiplex PCR, lists solely in-frame clones and lacks some. The data show more than 95,000 clones, around four fifths seen once. Sequencing used peripheral blood. The receptors originated from a man in his sixties with acute or convalescent COVID-19.

Notes on this clone: The same CDR3 also results from other DNA sequences found in this sample. The CDR3 nucleotides are TGCGCCAGCAGCCCCGGACTAGCGGGTTACAATGAGCAGTTCTTC. This gives the protein CASSPGLAGYNEQFF. The chain has TRBV5-1 and TRBJ2-1, with 11 bases matching TRBD2. Unmatched junction bases numbered 4, after V lost 4 bases and J lost 4 bases. This CDR3 has 15 amino acids. CDR1 and CDR2 from the germline V gene are SGHRS and YFSETQ.

This clone was observed a few times. V and J are TRBV10-3 and TRBJ1-5, with D unclear. The CDR3 covers 13 residues. CDR1 and CDR2 from the germline V gene are ENHRY and SYGVKD. Trimming left V 5 bases short and J 2 bases short, with 7 bases between. This CDR3 reads CAISQPGNQPQHF. CDR3 DNA: TGTGCCATCAGTCAACCGGGCAATCAGCCCCAGCATTTT.

This chain joins TRBV6-1 and TRBJ2-4; TRBD2 aligns across 11 bases. The CDR3 is made up of 16 amino acids. The germline CDR1 and CDR2 sequences are MNHNS and SASEGT. V was pared by 1 base and J by 8 bases, with 7 bases of the junction left unmatched. CDR3 protein: CASSEGLAGGRDIQYF. In nucleotides, the CDR3 is TGTGCCAGCAGTGAAGGGTTAGCGGGAGGGCGGGACATTCAGTACTTC.

The sample holds a few counts of this clone. The CDR3 nucleotides read TGTGCCAGCAGTTTGGCGGGGCCGAGCTCCTACAATGAGCAGTTCTTC. Its translation: CASSLAGPSSYNEQFF. V and J are TRBV27 and TRBJ2-1; tentative D call: TRBD2 (6 bases). This CDR3 has 16 amino acids. V was pared by 3 bases and J by 0 bases, with 12 bases between. Germline CDR1 reads MNHEY; CDR2 reads SMNVEV (reference sequence).